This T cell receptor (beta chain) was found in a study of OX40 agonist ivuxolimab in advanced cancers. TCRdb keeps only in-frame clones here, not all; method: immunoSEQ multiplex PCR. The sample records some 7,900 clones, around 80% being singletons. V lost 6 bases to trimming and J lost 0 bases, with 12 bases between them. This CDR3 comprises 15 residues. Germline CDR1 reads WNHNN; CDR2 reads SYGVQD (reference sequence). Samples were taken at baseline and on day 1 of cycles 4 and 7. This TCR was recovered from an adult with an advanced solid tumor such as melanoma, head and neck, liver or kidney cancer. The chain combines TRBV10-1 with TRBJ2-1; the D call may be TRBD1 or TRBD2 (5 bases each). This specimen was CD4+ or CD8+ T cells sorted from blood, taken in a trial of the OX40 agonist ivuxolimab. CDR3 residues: CASSRDLSSYNEQFF. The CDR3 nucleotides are TGCGCCAGCAGCCGGGACCTAAGCTCCTACAATGAGCAGTTCTTC.